This T cell receptor beta chain emerged from a study of response to subunit inactivated influenza vaccine. Study outcomes and limitations: The study's authors posited that every seasonal influenza vaccination enlists few new T cells.

The germline V gene encodes CDR1 MNHEY and CDR2 SVGEGT. Trimming left V 4 bases short and J 4 bases short, with 12 bases between. CDR3 length equals 14 residues. As to this clonotype: Its antigen is still unknown.

One entry per CDR3 protein results from TCRdb running MiXCR on the RT-PCR reads. This table holds 650,000 or so distinct CDR3 sequences, 12% to 15% found once. This chain links TRBV6-2 or TRBV6-3 with TRBJ2-3, with D possibly being TRBD2 (6 bases). The specimen comprised PBMCs from blood, sampled 14 to 15 days before vaccination. The source is a man in his fifties who received an inactivated influenza vaccine. The chain's CDR3 is CASSWGGVPDTQYF. CDR3 coding DNA: TGTGCCAGCAGTTGGGGCGGGGTGCCAGATACGCAGTATTTT.